This T cell receptor beta chain came from a study of T cell repertoires in cytomegalovirus infection. Turning to the study itself: Matching HLA type, along with CMV infection, was indicated by public TCR beta signatures. Study findings and constraints: The cumulative frequency of public TCR beta families distinguished individuals who carried CMV together with the relevant HLA. Clonotypes of TCR beta that were HLA-C-restricted and CMV-specific dominated the ex vivo response.

TCRdb reprocessed the reads with MiXCR, giving one entry per CDR3 protein. The sample holds under 800,000 distinct CDR3 sequences, 20% to 25% seen once. Note on this clonotype: Its antigen is not known.

The CDR3 has 16 residues. The ends were cut back, 1 base at V and 1 base at J, with 13 bases in the middle. Germline V gives CDR1 SGHDN, CDR2 FVKESK. The chain joins TRBV14 to TRBJ1-1; possibly TRBD1 for D (6 bases). What was sequenced was CD8+ T cells from PBMCs. The TCR sequence derives from a human donor in good health (CMV status not recorded). Some clones in this sample may be carry-over from other donors' samples. In DNA form, the CDR3 reads TGTGCCAGCAGCCAAGCCTGGACGGGACAGAACACTGAAGCTTTCTTT. Translation: CASSQAWTGQNTEAFF.